Included here is one T cell receptor beta chain sequence, with context. It has no known antigen specificity. No base quality information exists; no much larger clone differs at one position. Every donor was a healthy Caucasian. Three unrelated non-twin adults were also sequenced: a male aged 18 to 30, a male aged 50 to 60 and a female aged 50 to 60. Miltenyi CD45RO+ enrichment and human naive T-cell isolation kits were used to isolate memory (CD45RO+) and naive T cells from PBMC. Receptors were amplified or captured by 5' RACE. Data came from an Illumina HiSeq 2000. Template switching introduced a universal primer binding site; the final cDNA contained a unique molecular identifier, enabling accurate counting of TCR cDNA molecules. Specific primers in the conserved constant-segment region were used to synthesize first-strand cDNA for the TCR alpha and beta chains. To control for contamination, every cDNA library was double barcoded, receiving both a SMART-Mk sample barcode and Illumina barcodes. Two successive PCR steps introduced TruSeq adapter sequences along with Illumina sample barcodes. The Illumina HiSeq platform was used with custom primers to sequence TCR alpha and beta cDNA libraries. Regarding the original processing steps: MiGEC was used to process raw reads and extract unique molecular identifiers, and MiXCR was used to find CDR3 positions. For each individual, recombination models were inferred using an EM algorithm with the repgenHMM and IGoR tools. Shared clonotypes were analyzed with the tcR package in R, and sharing was normalized by the product of cloneset sizes. To study raw recombination free of thymic and clonal selection effects, out-of-frame nonproductive sequences were analyzed. TCRdb passed the public sequencing reads through fastp at Q25 and MiXCR, retaining productive beta sequences. Each CDR3 protein appears once, grouped with its most common genes and DNA. The V and J calls shown here were made by TCRdb, not taken from the authors' results. The sample table contains about 450,000 distinct CDR3 sequences; only one count was recorded for around 20% of them. Roughly an eighth of the sample is held by the ten biggest clonotypes.

Including the terminal cysteine and phenylalanine, the CDR3 comprises 15 residues. Only the CDR3 portion is preserved as DNA: 45 bases, with reading frame beginning at the first base. Trimming takes 6 bases from V and 4 bases from J, and the germline ends sit 18 bases apart. For CDR1 and CDR2, the germline V gene (reference sequence) lists MNHEY and SMNVEV. The sample is drawn from a study of identical twins (dated by TCRdb to the mid-2010s). A note on the overall study: The study deep-sequenced TCR alpha and beta repertoires from monozygotic twins, unrelated adults of various ages and cord blood to test whether fetal clonotypes persist. To rule out contamination, the twin experiments were replicated at different times with different library preparation protocols.

Overall study results and their limits: In beta out-of-frame sequences, excess twin sharing was weaker, because having fewer shared sequences lowered the signal-to-noise ratio. Compared with coincidental sharing between unrelated individuals, out-of-frame TCR alpha sequences shared between twins showed an excess of sequences with low generation probability. In monozygotic twins, recombination models systematically underestimated out-of-frame TCR alpha sharing, but the models matched the sharing seen between unrelated individuals. Abundant cord blood beta clonotypes carried fewer insertions; young adult naive repertoires showed a weaker similar trend, while memory repertoires showed none. Because the same donors could not be followed over many years, conclusions were based on cross-sectional statistical analysis. Zero-insertion analyses could be partly confounded by invariant T cells such as MAIT and iNKT, although diverse VJ usage argued against such confounding for most clonotypes.

The receptor comes from a man aged 45-65 years in good health. Rearrangement joined TRBV27 to TRBJ1-1, with TRBD1 perhaps the D gene, on 5 matching bases. The source material was naive T cells sorted from blood. The cell subset or site label, as the study defines it: cells isolated with a human naive T-cell isolation kit. The CDR3 loop reads CASSLGYRSGTEAFF. The nucleotides read TGTGCCAGCAGCTTAGGGTACAGGTCTGGCACTGAAGCTTTCTTT.